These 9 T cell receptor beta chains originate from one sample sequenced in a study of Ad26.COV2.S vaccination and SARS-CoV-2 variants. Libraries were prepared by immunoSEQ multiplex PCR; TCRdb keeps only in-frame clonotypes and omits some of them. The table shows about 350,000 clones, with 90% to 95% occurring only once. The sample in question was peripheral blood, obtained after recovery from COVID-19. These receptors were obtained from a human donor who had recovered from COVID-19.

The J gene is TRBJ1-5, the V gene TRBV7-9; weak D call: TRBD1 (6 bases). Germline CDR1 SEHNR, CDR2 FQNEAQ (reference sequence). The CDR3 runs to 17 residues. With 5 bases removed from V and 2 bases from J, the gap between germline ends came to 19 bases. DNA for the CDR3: TGTGCCAGCAGCCCCCTCGCACAGGGTACCGGCAATCAGCCCCAGCATTTT. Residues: CASSPLAQGTGNQPQHF.

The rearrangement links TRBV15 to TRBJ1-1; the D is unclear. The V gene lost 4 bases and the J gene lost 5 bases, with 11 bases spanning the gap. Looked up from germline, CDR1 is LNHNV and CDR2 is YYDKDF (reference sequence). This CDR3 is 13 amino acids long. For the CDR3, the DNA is TGTGCCACCAGCACCTCAACGAGGACTGAAGCTTTCTTT. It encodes CATSTSTRTEAFF.

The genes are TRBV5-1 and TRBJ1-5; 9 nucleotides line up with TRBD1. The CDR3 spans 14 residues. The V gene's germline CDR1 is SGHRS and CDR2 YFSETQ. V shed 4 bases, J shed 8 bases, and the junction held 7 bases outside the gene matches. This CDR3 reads CASSTGQGGEPQHF. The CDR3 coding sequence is TGCGCCAGCAGCACGGGACAGGGAGGGGAGCCCCAGCATTTT.

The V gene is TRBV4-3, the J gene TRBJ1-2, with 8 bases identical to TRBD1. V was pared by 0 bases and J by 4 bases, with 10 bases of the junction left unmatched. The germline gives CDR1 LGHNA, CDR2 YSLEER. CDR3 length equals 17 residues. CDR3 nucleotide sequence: TGCGCCAGCAGCCAAGATAGGGGGCTACAGGGGGGCTATGGCTACACCTTC. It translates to CASSQDRGLQGGYGYTF.

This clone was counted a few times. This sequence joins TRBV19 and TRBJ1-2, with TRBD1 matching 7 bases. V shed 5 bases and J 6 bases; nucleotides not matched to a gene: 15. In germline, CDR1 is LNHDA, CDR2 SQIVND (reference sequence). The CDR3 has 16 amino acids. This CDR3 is CASSRGSGTEHDGYTF. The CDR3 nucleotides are TGTGCCAGTAGTCGGGGATCCGGGACAGAACATGATGGCTACACCTTC.

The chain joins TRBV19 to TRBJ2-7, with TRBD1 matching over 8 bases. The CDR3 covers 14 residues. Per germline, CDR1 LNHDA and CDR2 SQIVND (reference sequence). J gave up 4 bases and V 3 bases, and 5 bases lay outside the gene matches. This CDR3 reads CASSMGQGAYEQYF. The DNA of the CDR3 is TGTGCCAGTAGTATGGGGCAGGGGGCTTACGAGCAGTACTTC.

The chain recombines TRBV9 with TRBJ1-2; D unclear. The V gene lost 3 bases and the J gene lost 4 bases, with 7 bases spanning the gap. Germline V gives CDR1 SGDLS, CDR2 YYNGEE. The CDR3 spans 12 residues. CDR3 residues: CASSDKVYGYTF. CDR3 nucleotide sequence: TGTGCCAGCAGCGATAAGGTCTATGGCTACACCTTC.

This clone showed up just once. In DNA form, the CDR3 reads TGTGCCAGCAGTTCCCCGGGACAGGGGTCCTACGAGCAGTACTTC. Its protein product is CASSSPGQGSYEQYF. The gene calls are TRBV6-2 or TRBV6-3 and TRBJ2-7, with 10 nucleotides matching TRBD1. This CDR3 spans 15 amino acids. The V gene end was trimmed by 4 bases and the J gene end by 1 base; junction bases not matched to a gene: 4. Germline CDR1 is MNHEY and CDR2 is SVGEGT.

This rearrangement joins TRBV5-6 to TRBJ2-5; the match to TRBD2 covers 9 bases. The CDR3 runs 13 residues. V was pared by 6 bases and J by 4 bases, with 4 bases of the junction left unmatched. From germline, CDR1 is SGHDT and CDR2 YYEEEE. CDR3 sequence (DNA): TGTGCCAGCACCATTAGCGGGGGAGAGACCCAGTACTTC. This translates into CASTISGGETQYF.